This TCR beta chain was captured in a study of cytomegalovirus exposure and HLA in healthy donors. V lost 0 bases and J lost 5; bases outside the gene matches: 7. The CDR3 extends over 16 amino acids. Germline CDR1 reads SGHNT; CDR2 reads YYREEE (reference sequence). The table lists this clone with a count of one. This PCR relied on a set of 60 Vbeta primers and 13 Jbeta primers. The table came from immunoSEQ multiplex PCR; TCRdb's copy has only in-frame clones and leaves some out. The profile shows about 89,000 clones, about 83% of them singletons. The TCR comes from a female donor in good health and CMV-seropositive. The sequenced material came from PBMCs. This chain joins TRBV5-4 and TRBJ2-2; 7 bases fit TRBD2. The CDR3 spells CASSLDPAGLTGELFF. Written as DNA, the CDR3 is TGTGCCAGCAGCTTGGATCCAGCGGGGCTAACCGGGGAGCTGTTTTTT.